Listed below are T cell receptor beta chains from one sample, sequenced in a study of shared clonotypes between healthy human individuals. Repertoires were generated with immunoSEQ multiplex PCR, while TCRdb's copy carries only in-frame clones and drops some. Of about 960,000 clones in the sample, around 80% were seen once. The specimen sequenced was memory CD4+ T cells sorted from blood. Receptor source: a man between 18 and 35 years old in good health. The CDR3 runs from the conserved cysteine through the conserved F or W. Fields, in order: V gene, J gene, D gene, clone size, CDR3 DNA, CDR3 protein. D genes are given only for firm matches. Size is stated for part of the rows, as once, few or many counts, or as a class when the clone is expanded.

V gene: TRBV28
J gene: TRBJ1-5
D gene: .
clone size: few
CDR3 DNA: TGTGCCAGCAGTTTGGGTGGGGACCCCAAGGCCCAGCATTTT
CDR3 protein: CASSLGGDPKAQHF

V gene: TRBV5-1
J gene: TRBJ2-2
D gene: .
clone size: .
CDR3 DNA: TGCGCCAGCAGCTTCACAGGTTCGAACACCGGGGAGCTGTTTTTT
CDR3 protein: CASSFTGSNTGELFF

V gene: TRBV6-5
J gene: TRBJ2-3
D gene: TRBD1
clone size: .
CDR3 DNA: TGTGCCAGCAGCGGGACAGGGGGTTCAGATACGCAGTATTTT
CDR3 protein: CASSGTGGSDTQYF

V gene: TRBV10-2
J gene: TRBJ2-7
D gene: TRBD1
clone size: .
CDR3 DNA: TGCGCCAGCGGCCGGGACAGGGTCTCCTACGAGCAGTACTTC
CDR3 protein: CASGRDRVSYEQYF

V gene: TRBV30
J gene: TRBJ1-1
D gene: .
clone size: once
CDR3 DNA: TGTGCCTGGAGTTTAAGTGCGAGAATGAACACTGAAGCTTTCTTT
CDR3 protein: CAWSLSARMNTEAFF

V gene: TRBV7-2
J gene: TRBJ1-2
D gene: .
clone size: .
CDR3 DNA: TGTGCCAGCATACCTCTAACAGGGCTAAAAGGTGGCTACACCTTC
CDR3 protein: CASIPLTGLKGGYTF

V gene: TRBV5-1
J gene: TRBJ2-7
D gene: .
clone size: .
CDR3 DNA: TGCGCCAGCAGCTTGGGAACAGCTACCTACGAGCAGTACTTC
CDR3 protein: CASSLGTATYEQYF

V gene: TRBV7-8
J gene: TRBJ2-7
D gene: .
clone size: .
CDR3 DNA: TGTGCCAGCAGCCCCCGAGGTGTGGATACCTACGAGCAGTACTTC
CDR3 protein: CASSPRGVDTYEQYF

V gene: TRBV6-6
J gene: TRBJ2-5
D gene: TRBD1
clone size: .
CDR3 DNA: TGTGCCAGCAGCCTGACAGGGGGGCCCCAAGAGACCCAGTACTTC
CDR3 protein: CASSLTGGPQETQYF

V gene: TRBV27
J gene: TRBJ1-1
D gene: TRBD1
clone size: .
CDR3 DNA: TGTGCCAGCAGTTTAAGTAGACAGGGGACATTCATGAACACTGAAGCTTTCTTT
CDR3 protein: CASSLSRQGTFMNTEAFF

V gene: TRBV7-3
J gene: TRBJ1-2
D gene: .
clone size: .
CDR3 DNA: TGTGCCAGCAGCTCGTCGGAGGCATATGGCTACACCTTC
CDR3 protein: CASSSSEAYGYTF

V gene: TRBV18
J gene: TRBJ2-3
D gene: TRBD2
clone size: .
CDR3 DNA: TGTGCCAGCTCACCCCCAGCGGGAGGGCCGGGTACGCAGTATTTT
CDR3 protein: CASSPPAGGPGTQYF

V gene: TRBV15
J gene: TRBJ2-7
D gene: .
clone size: few
CDR3 DNA: TGTGCCACCAGCAGAGAACAGGCTTCGTATACTTACTACGAGCAGTACTTC
CDR3 protein: CATSREQASYTYYEQYF

V gene: TRBV9
J gene: TRBJ2-5
D gene: .
clone size: .
CDR3 DNA: TGTGCCAGCAGCGTAGGGCATGACTCCCAAGAGACCCAGTACTTC
CDR3 protein: CASSVGHDSQETQYF

V gene: TRBV5-1
J gene: TRBJ2-5
D gene: .
clone size: once
CDR3 DNA: TGCGCCAGCAGCTTGAGGCCACAAGAGACCCAGTACTTC
CDR3 protein: CASSLRPQETQYF

V gene: TRBV5-6
J gene: TRBJ1-2
D gene: .
clone size: .
CDR3 DNA: TGTGCCAGCAGCCCGCAGTCTAACTATGGCTACACCTTC
CDR3 protein: CASSPQSNYGYTF

V gene: TRBV29-1
J gene: TRBJ1-1
D gene: .
clone size: few
CDR3 DNA: TGCAGGGACGGCCCGTGGGCCCCGAGGACTGAAGCTTTCTTT
CDR3 protein: CRDGPWAPRTEAFF

V gene: TRBV5-4
J gene: TRBJ1-4
D gene: TRBD1
clone size: .
CDR3 DNA: TGTGCCAGCAGCTTGCGTGGGCAGGGGGTTAATGAAAAACTGTTTTTT
CDR3 protein: CASSLRGQGVNEKLFF

V gene: TRBV4-1
J gene: TRBJ2-3
D gene: .
clone size: .
CDR3 DNA: TGCGCCAGCAGCTCGATAGTTGATACGCAGTATTTT
CDR3 protein: CASSSIVDTQYF

V gene: TRBV6-5
J gene: TRBJ2-7
D gene: .
clone size: .
CDR3 DNA: TGTGCCAGCAGTTACCGGCGAGGCGGCTACGAGCAGTACTTC
CDR3 protein: CASSYRRGGYEQYF

V gene: TRBV14
J gene: TRBJ2-3
D gene: TRBD2
clone size: .
CDR3 DNA: TGTGCCAGCAGCCTACCTAAGGGGACTACCCAGTACACAGATACGCAGTATTTT
CDR3 protein: CASSLPKGTTQYTDTQYF

V gene: TRBV11-2
J gene: TRBJ2-7
D gene: .
clone size: .
CDR3 DNA: TGTGCCAGCAGCTTAGTCCGGAACGAGCAGTACTTC
CDR3 protein: CASSLVRNEQYF

V gene: TRBV30
J gene: TRBJ1-2
D gene: TRBD1
clone size: .
CDR3 DNA: TGTGCCTGGGGGGACAGGGGTGGCTACACCTTC
CDR3 protein: CAWGDRGGYTF

V gene: TRBV6-5
J gene: TRBJ2-2
D gene: .
clone size: few
CDR3 DNA: TGTGCCAGCAGTTACGGGACCGGGGAGCTGTTTTTT
CDR3 protein: CASSYGTGELFF

V gene: TRBV28
J gene: TRBJ1-5
D gene: .
clone size: .
CDR3 DNA: TGTGCCAGCAGTTTAACATCAAGGGGTGGCAATCAGCCCCAGCATTTT
CDR3 protein: CASSLTSRGGNQPQHF

V gene: TRBV4-1
J gene: TRBJ1-4
D gene: .
clone size: .
CDR3 DNA: TGCGCCAGCAGCTCTACGACGGTTCCGGCTAATGAAAAACTGTTTTTT
CDR3 protein: CASSSTTVPANEKLFF

V gene: TRBV30
J gene: TRBJ1-1
D gene: .
clone size: few
CDR3 DNA: TGTGCCTGGAGTGGACAGGTACACACTGAAGCTTTCTTT
CDR3 protein: CAWSGQVHTEAFF

V gene: TRBV9
J gene: TRBJ1-1
D gene: TRBD1
clone size: .
CDR3 DNA: TGTGCCAGCAGCCCCCACAGGGGGGAGTGGGGTATGAACACTGAAGCTTTCTTT
CDR3 protein: CASSPHRGEWGMNTEAFF

V gene: TRBV29-1
J gene: TRBJ1-1
D gene: .
clone size: .
CDR3 DNA: TGCAGCGCTTGCCCCATCGCAAACACTGAAGCTTTCTTT
CDR3 protein: CSACPIANTEAFF

V gene: TRBV7-8
J gene: TRBJ2-1
D gene: TRBD2
clone size: .
CDR3 DNA: TGTGCCAGCAGCGGGGGGGGAGCGGGCGGATACAATGAGCAGTTCTTC
CDR3 protein: CASSGGGAGGYNEQFF

V gene: TRBV6-5
J gene: TRBJ1-4
D gene: .
clone size: .
CDR3 DNA: TGTGCCAGCAGTCAGAACCGGGCGGATGAAAAACTGTTTTTT
CDR3 protein: CASSQNRADEKLFF

V gene: TRBV30
J gene: TRBJ2-3
D gene: TRBD1
clone size: many
CDR3 DNA: TGTGCCTGGAGCACCGGGACAGGCAATACAGATACGCAGTATTTT
CDR3 protein: CAWSTGTGNTDTQYF

V gene: TRBV6-1
J gene: TRBJ2-2
D gene: .
clone size: once
CDR3 DNA: TGTGCCAGCAGTGAATTTTGGGGGACCGGGGAGCTGTTTTTT
CDR3 protein: CASSEFWGTGELFF

V gene: TRBV6-1
J gene: TRBJ1-2
D gene: .
clone size: .
CDR3 DNA: TGTGCCAGCAGTGAAGCCTCCTACAGGGTCGATGGCTACACCTTC
CDR3 protein: CASSEASYRVDGYTF

V gene: TRBV25-1
J gene: TRBJ2-1
D gene: .
clone size: .
CDR3 DNA: TGTGCCAGCAGTGAACTTACAGGGTGGGACTACAATGAGCAGTTCTTC
CDR3 protein: CASSELTGWDYNEQFF

V gene: TRBV6-1
J gene: TRBJ1-2
D gene: .
clone size: .
CDR3 DNA: TGTGCCAGCAGTGAAATTTGGGGGGCTAACTATGGCTACACCTTC
CDR3 protein: CASSEIWGANYGYTF

V gene: TRBV10-3
J gene: TRBJ2-2
D gene: .
clone size: .
CDR3 DNA: TGTGCCATCAGGCCACAGGGAGAGACCGGGGAGCTGTTTTTT
CDR3 protein: CAIRPQGETGELFF

V gene: TRBV6-1
J gene: TRBJ1-5
D gene: .
clone size: few
CDR3 DNA: TGTGCCAGCAGTGAAAGGGGTACCAATCAGCCCCAGCATTTT
CDR3 protein: CASSERGTNQPQHF

V gene: TRBV15
J gene: TRBJ1-5
D gene: TRBD1
clone size: many
CDR3 DNA: TGTGCCACCAGCAGGGGACAGATGAATCAGCCCCAGCATTTT
CDR3 protein: CATSRGQMNQPQHF

V gene: TRBV30
J gene: TRBJ1-6
D gene: TRBD1
clone size: .
CDR3 DNA: TGTGCCTGGAGTGGTTCCGGGACAGGGGGTTCACCCCTCCACTTT
CDR3 protein: CAWSGSGTGGSPLHF

V gene: TRBV30
J gene: TRBJ2-7
D gene: .
clone size: once
CDR3 DNA: TGTGCCTGGAGGGAGAGAGGCTACGAGCAGTACTTC
CDR3 protein: CAWRERGYEQYF

V gene: TRBV5-5
J gene: TRBJ1-2
D gene: .
clone size: .
CDR3 DNA: TGTGCCAGCAGCTTGAGGCAGGACACTAACTATGGCTACACCTTC
CDR3 protein: CASSLRQDTNYGYTF